Below are 3 T cell receptor beta chains sequenced from a single sample in a study of siplizumab effects on memory and regulatory T cells. Data came from immunoSEQ multiplex PCR; TCRdb stores just in-frame clones and leaves some out. In the table there are about 52,000 clones, about 97% of which are singletons. The specimen was naive CD4+ T cells sorted from blood. These receptors all stem from a human donor in good health.

V usage is TRBV7-3 and J usage is TRBJ2-6; no reliable D call. Trimming removed 5 bases from V and 1 base from J, with 6 bases in between. The germline V gene has CDR1 SGHTA and CDR2 FQGTGA. The CDR3 sequence is 14 residues long. The CDR3 region has the DNA TGTGCCAGCAGCCCCACTTCTGGGGCCAACGTCCTGACTTTC. Protein product: CASSPTSGANVLTF.

The CDR3 coding sequence is TGTGCCAGCAGCTTTGAGGGGACTGTACCCCTGGAGCAGTACTTC. Its translation: CASSFEGTVPLEQYF. The rearrangement uses TRBV5-4 and TRBJ2-7, with a tentative D call TRBD2 (6 bases). Germline V CDR1 and CDR2: SGHNT, YYREEE (reference sequence). Trimming removed 2 bases at V and 7 bases at J, with 19 bases between. The CDR3 is 15 residues long.

The chain is built from TRBV30 and TRBJ1-3, with a weak D call TRBD1 (5 bases). CDR3 length: 15 residues. V was clipped by 0 bases and J by 1 base, with 10 bases between them. Germline CDR1 and CDR2: GTSNPN and SVGIG (reference sequence). The CDR3 DNA follows: TGTGCCTGGAGTGTATATCGACAGTCTGGAAACACCATATATTTT. This encodes CAWSVYRQSGNTIYF. The whole variable domain, remainder taken from reference TRBV30 and TRBJ1-3, is SQTIHQWPATLVQPVGSPLSLECTVEGTSNPNLYWYRQAAGRGLQLLFYSVGIGQISSEVPQNLSASRPQDRQFILSSKKLLLSDSGFYLCAWSVYRQSGNTIYFGEGSWLTVV.